This TCR beta chain was observed in a study of human T cells and chemical hapten exposure. Germline V gene data show CDR1 as MDHEN and CDR2 as SYDVKM. The CDR3 length is 18 residues. TCRdb reprocessed the RACE reads via MiXCR and lists one record per CDR3 protein. This sample has 150,000 to 200,000 distinct CDR3 sequences, with 25% to 35% found just once. Note on this clonotype: Compared with germline, one end of the junction differs, possibly owing to a read error.

Time point reported: pre-sensitization, week 0. Stated treatment: therapeutic diphenylcyclopropenone sensitization with weekly scalp DPC. The sample in question was whole blood, obtained in connection with sensitization to the hapten diphenylcyclopropenone (DPC). The TCR originated in a woman in her twenties or thirties with alopecia areata. Some clones in this sample may be carry-over from other donors' samples. V usage is TRBV28 and J usage is TRBJ1-5, with D possibly matching TRBD1 (5 bases). This CDR3 is CAGSKGQSGRYSNQPQHF. The DNA for the CDR3 is TGTGCCGGCAGTAAAGGACAATCCGGGCGATATAGCAATCAGCCCCAGCATTTT.